The TCR beta chain described here comes from a study of beta chain bispecific antibodies for T cell cancers. Whole-study results and caveats: Normal T cells contributed less of the targeted TRBV signal than the leukemia cells did.

Clonotypes were quantified using unique molecular identifier barcodes. TCRdb redid the calling of the 5' RACE reads with MiXCR, one entry per CDR3 protein. Among 15,000 to 20,000 distinct CDR3 sequences listed, less than 2.5% were seen once. Either OKT3 anti-CD3 antibody or CD3/CD28 beads expanded T cells from blood mononuclear cells over about three days. Bispecific antibody was added to approximately 5 x 10^4 normal T cells and approximately 5 x 10^4 target cells. From germline, CDR1 is DFQATT and CDR2 SNEGSKA (reference sequence). The CDR3 sequence is 14 residues long. Trimming removed 1 base at V and 3 bases at J, with 13 bases between. There are many counts of this clonotype. The target antigen is unknown.

Sequenced sample: healthy donor T cells cultured with leukemia cells. The rearrangement uses TRBV20-1 and TRBJ2-7; perhaps D is TRBD1 or TRBD2 (5 bases each). The source is a human donor in good health. Some clones in this sample may be carry-over from other donors' samples. CDR3 loop: CSARARDGSYEQYF. The DNA for the CDR3 is TGCAGTGCTAGAGCGAGGGACGGAAGCTACGAGCAGTACTTC.